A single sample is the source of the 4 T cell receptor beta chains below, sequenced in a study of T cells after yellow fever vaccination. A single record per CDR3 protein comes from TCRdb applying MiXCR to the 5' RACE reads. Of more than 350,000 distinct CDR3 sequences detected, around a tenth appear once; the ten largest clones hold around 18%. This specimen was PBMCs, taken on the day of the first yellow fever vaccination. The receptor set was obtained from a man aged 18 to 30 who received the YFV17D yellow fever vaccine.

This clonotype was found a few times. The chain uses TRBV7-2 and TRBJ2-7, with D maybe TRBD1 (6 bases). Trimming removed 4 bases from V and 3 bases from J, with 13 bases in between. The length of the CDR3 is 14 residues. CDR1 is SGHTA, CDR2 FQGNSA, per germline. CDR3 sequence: CASSYPGDRYEQYV. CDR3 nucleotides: TGTGCCAGCAGCTACCCAGGGGATCGCTACGAGCAGTACGTC.

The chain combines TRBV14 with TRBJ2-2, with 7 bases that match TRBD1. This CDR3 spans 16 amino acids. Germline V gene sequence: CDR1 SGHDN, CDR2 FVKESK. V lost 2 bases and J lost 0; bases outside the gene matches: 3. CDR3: CASSQWDRANTGELFF. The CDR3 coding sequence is TGTGCCAGCAGCCAATGGGACAGAGCGAACACCGGGGAGCTGTTTTTT.

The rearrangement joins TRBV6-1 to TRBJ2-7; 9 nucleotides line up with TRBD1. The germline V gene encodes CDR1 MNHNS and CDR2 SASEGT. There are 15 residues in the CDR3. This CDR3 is CAGSPRTGETYEQYV. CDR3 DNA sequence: TGTGCCGGCAGTCCCAGGACAGGGGAAACCTACGAGCAGTACGTC.

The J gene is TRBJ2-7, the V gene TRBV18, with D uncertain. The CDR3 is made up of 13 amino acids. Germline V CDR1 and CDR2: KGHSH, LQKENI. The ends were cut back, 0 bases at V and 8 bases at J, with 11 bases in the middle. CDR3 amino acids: CASSPPSESKQYV. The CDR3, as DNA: TGTGCCAGCTCACCACCGTCCGAGAGTAAGCAGTACGTC.